This T cell receptor (beta chain) was recorded in a study of cytomegalovirus exposure and HLA in healthy donors. The PCR used 60 Vbeta and 13 Jbeta primers. Measured with immunoSEQ multiplex PCR; TCRdb has only the in-frame clones, and not every one. The sample yields approximately 140,000 clones, about 74% seen once. In regard to this clone: Its antigen remains unidentified.

Broader study findings: Common viral pathogens (according to a later analysis) appeared linked to several of the most significant clusters. Equally common other TCR beta chains were less clonally expanded than HLA-associated ones, a later analysis found. Exclusion as indistinguishable affected some V segments, including TRBV6-2 and TRBV6-3.

V shed 7 bases and J shed 7 bases, with 14 bases lying between them. Germline V gene data show CDR1 as MDHEN and CDR2 as SYDVKM. The CDR3 is made up of 13 amino acids. The sequence was collected from a woman between 55 and 75 years old in good health and CMV-seronegative. Sequencing used PBMCs. V usage is TRBV28 and J usage is TRBJ1-5; D perhaps matches TRBD1 (5 bases). CDR3 DNA: TGTGCCAGCACCCAAGGGGTTGGACAGCCCCAGCATTTT. Its protein is CASTQGVGQPQHF.